Below are 2 T cell receptor beta chains sequenced from a single sample in a study of T cell repertoires in cytomegalovirus infection. TCRdb analysed the reads with MiXCR anew, one entry per CDR3 protein. Here the sample spans about 890,000 distinct CDR3 sequences, 30% to 40% being singletons. Their cognate antigens are unknown. The source was cultured CD8+ T cells from PBMCs, collected from culture after CMV antigen stimulation. These TCRs come from a human donor in good health (CMV status not recorded). Some clones in this sample may be carry-over from other donors' samples.

This rearrangement joins TRBV4-3 to TRBJ2-3, with 8 positions matching TRBD2. The CDR3 has 16 residues. The trim removed 2 bases at V and 5 bases at J, leaving 9 bases unmatched. Germline CDR1 and CDR2: LGHNA and YSLEER. CDR3 sequence (DNA): TGCGCCAGCAGCCAACGAACCGGGGGGGCGGGAGATACGCAGTATTTT. It codes for CASSQRTGGAGDTQYF.

This clonotype showed up just a few times. The chain uses TRBV7-9 and TRBJ2-7; possible D gene TRBD1, 5 bases. Germline V gene lookup returns CDR1 SEHNR and CDR2 FQNEAQ (reference sequence). Trimming left V 5 bases short and J 5 bases short, with 10 bases between. This CDR3 spans 12 amino acids. CDR3 amino acids: CASSPTANEQYF. CDR3 bases: TGTGCCAGCAGCCCGACAGCTAACGAGCAGTACTTC.